This T cell receptor beta chain was identified in a study of cytomegalovirus exposure and HLA in healthy donors. Study-wide points: Among TCR beta chains, those listed as cytomegalovirus-associated numbered about 160.

In the PCR, 60 Vbeta and 13 Jbeta primers were used. Sequencing was performed with immunoSEQ multiplex PCR; in TCRdb, only in-frame clones are kept and a portion is missing. The sample holds about 190,000 clones; about nine tenths are singletons and the top ten take around 0.99%. Germline CDR1 SNHLY, CDR2 FYNNEI. V dropped 5 bases and J dropped 4; count of bases not matched to a gene: 1. The CDR3 is 13 residues long. Turning to this clone: The target antigen is unknown.

The specimen sequenced was PBMCs. The V gene is TRBV2, the J gene TRBJ2-7; TRBD2 matches 11 bases. The clonotype comes from a boy between 2 and 10 years old in good health and CMV-seronegative. The CDR3 loop reads CASSLAGGYEQYF. Written as DNA, the CDR3 is TGTGCCAGCAGTCTAGCGGGGGGTTACGAGCAGTACTTC.